Sequencing of this T cell receptor beta chain was carried out in a study of long-term antiretroviral therapy in people with HIV. Before they underwent DNA extraction, samples held roughly 0.95-11 million cryopreserved PBMC. Regarding this clone: Its antigen is undetermined.

Samples were assayed with immunoSEQ v3.0 at survey level. Here immunoSEQ multiplex PCR was the method, and the copy in TCRdb shows in-frame clones only, minus some. Here the sample spans some 29,000 clones, roughly 92% being singletons. V dropped 2 bases and J dropped 1 base, with 5 bases sitting between them. The germline gives CDR1 GTSNPN, CDR2 SVGIG (reference sequence). The CDR3 is 12 residues long. Study findings and constraints: Pre-ART expanded TRB clones stayed dominant throughout, though often decreasing after ART. Blood obtained between the mid-2000s and the late 2010s may reflect older ART regimens. After ART, diversity increased yet remained lower than transplant donor controls.

Sequenced material: unsorted PBMCs, taken 6.2 years after starting antiretroviral therapy. The rearrangement joins TRBV30 to TRBJ1-1; unclear D gene. The clonotype originates from a man aged 40-49 years with HIV. The CDR3 spells CAWSRWNTEAFF. CDR3 coding DNA: TGTGCCTGGAGTAGGTGGAACACTGAAGCTTTCTTT.